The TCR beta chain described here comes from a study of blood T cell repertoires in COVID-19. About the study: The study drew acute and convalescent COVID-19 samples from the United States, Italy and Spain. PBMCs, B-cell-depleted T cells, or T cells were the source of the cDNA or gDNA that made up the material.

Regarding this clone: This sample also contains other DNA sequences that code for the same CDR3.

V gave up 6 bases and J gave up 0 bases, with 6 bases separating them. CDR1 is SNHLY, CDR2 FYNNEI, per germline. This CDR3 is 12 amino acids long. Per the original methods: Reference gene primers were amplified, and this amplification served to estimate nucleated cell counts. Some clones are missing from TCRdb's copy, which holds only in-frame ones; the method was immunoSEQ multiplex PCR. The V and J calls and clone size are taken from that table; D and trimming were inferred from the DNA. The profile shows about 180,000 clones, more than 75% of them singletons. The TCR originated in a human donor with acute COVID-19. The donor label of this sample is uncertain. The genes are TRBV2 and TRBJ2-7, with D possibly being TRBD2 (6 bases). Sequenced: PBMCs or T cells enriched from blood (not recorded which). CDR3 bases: TGTGCCAGCAGCGGGAGCTCCTACGAGCAGTACTTC. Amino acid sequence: CASSGSSYEQYF.